A selection of T cell receptor beta chains follows, all from one sample in a study of cytomegalovirus exposure and HLA in healthy donors. TCRdb's copy holds only in-frame clones and misses some; the assay was immunoSEQ multiplex PCR. Among approximately 160,000 clones listed, 82% were seen once. Source material: PBMCs. These receptors originate from a male donor in good health and CMV-seronegative. CDR3s include the opening cysteine and the closing phenylalanine or tryptophan. The D gene is left open where the match is weak.

CDR3: CASGRGPGDTQYF
V: TRBV6-6
D: TRBD2

CDR3: CASSVEFKGTKAFF
V: TRBV9
D: NA

CDR3: CATSRGASLETQYF
V: TRBV15
D: NA

CDR3: CSSSSHQSNQPQHF
V: TRBV7-9
D: NA

CDR3: CASSYGDSSYEQYF
V: TRBV7-6
D: TRBD1

CDR3: CASSPGQGLQQYF
V: TRBV14
D: TRBD1

CDR3: CASSLVPGLSSGANVLTF
V: TRBV7-9
D: NA

CDR3: CASSYDIGALRAFF
V: TRBV6-5
D: NA

CDR3: CASSARQGWNGYTF
V: TRBV7-9
D: TRBD1

CDR3: CASSDRLGRTEAFF
V: TRBV6-4
D: NA

CDR3: CASSEGFGSYEQYF
V: TRBV2
D: NA

CDR3: CASIKGQGASNQPQHF
V: TRBV6-6
D: TRBD1

CDR3: CASRPGGFNEQYF
V: TRBV6-5
D: TRBD2

CDR3: CASSLKGDQPQRF
V: TRBV6-6
D: NA

CDR3: CSAGTGSNYGYTF
V: TRBV29-1
D: TRBD1

CDR3: CASSSNAQPVSPLHF
V: TRBV7-3
D: NA

CDR3: CASGTGGIQPQHF
V: TRBV6-5
D: TRBD1

CDR3: CASSPGVGVQDEQYF
V: TRBV19
D: NA

CDR3: CSVGGSNNEQYF
V: TRBV29-1
D: TRBD2

CDR3: CASSSSPPRDSYEQYF
V: TRBV7-9
D: TRBD1

CDR3: CASSLETGNEQFF
V: TRBV5-5
D: TRBD1

CDR3: CASSRLAGEGEQYF
V: TRBV7-9
D: TRBD2